This T cell receptor beta chain derives from a study of technical replicates of blood from a few donors (dated by TCRdb to 2015 to 2018). The library was made by the immunoSEQ multiplex PCR assay. Sourced from immuneACCESS, this table was stored by TCRdb with only in-frame sequences that have V and J called. A share of the clones is absent; for the studies checked, an unresolved V gene accounts for under half, and the remainder has no known explanation. Recorded for this sample are roughly 79,000 clones; under 97% of them occurred a single time. Under 0.4% of the sample lies in the top ten. Comment on this clone: The antigen it recognizes is unknown. Base quality data are lacking; no much larger clone is found one base away.

The specimen sequenced was T cells isolated from PBMCs. The TCR comes from a human donor in good health.

CDR3 region: CASSVGLAGYEQYF. The nucleotides are TGTGCCAGCAGTGTCGGACTAGCGGGCTACGAGCAGTACTTC. In this chain, TRBV28 is recombined with TRBJ2-7; 11 nucleotides in the junction match TRBD2. Trimming leaves V shorter by 5 bases and J shorter by 3 bases, with the junction holding 3 bases beyond the gene matches. Measured from the cysteine to the phenylalanine, the CDR3 is 14 residues long. Here the CDR3 DNA is all that survives: 42 bases in frame from base 1. CDR1 and CDR2, per the germline V gene, are MDHEN and SYDVKM.